A selection of T cell receptor beta chains follows, all from one sample in a study of blood T cell repertoires in COVID-19. The table came from immunoSEQ multiplex PCR; TCRdb's copy has only in-frame clones and leaves some out. This table has over 60,000 clones, roughly 82% appearing once. Sequencing was performed on peripheral blood. The source is a woman older than 75 with acute or convalescent COVID-19. Both conserved end residues are part of each CDR3. The D gene is left open where the match is weak. Some rows have no size entry. The others give once, few or many, or a class for an expanded clone.

d_call,clone_size,v_call,cdr3_length,j_call,cdr3_nt,cdr3_aa
.,.,TRBV4-3,15,TRBJ1-1,TGCGCCAGCAGCCAAGATCGGCGGAGGAACACTGAAGCTTTCTTT,CASSQDRRRNTEAFF
TRBD1,.,TRBV28,15,TRBJ1-2,TGTGCCAGCAGCCCTTTAGACAGGGAGAGTCATGGCTACACCTTC,CASSPLDRESHGYTF
.,.,TRBV5-1,11,TRBJ2-7,TGCGCCAGCAGCTCGTGGCACGAGCAGTACTTC,CASSSWHEQYF
TRBD2,once,TRBV6-5,16,TRBJ2-1,TGTGCCAGCAGTTACGGGACTAGCGGAGCCTACAATGAGCAGTTCTTC,CASSYGTSGAYNEQFF
TRBD1,.,TRBV4-3,14,TRBJ2-7,TGCGCCAGCAGCCCCGGGACAGGGGTCTACGAGCAGTACTTC,CASSPGTGVYEQYF
TRBD1,.,TRBV5-4,17,TRBJ2-2,TGTGCCAGCAGCCGGGACAGGGGTTTTGGGAACACCGGGGAGCTGTTTTTT,CASSRDRGFGNTGELFF
TRBD1,.,TRBV9,18,TRBJ2-5,TGTGCCAGCAGCGTAGGAAGCGGACAGGGAGTTTCGGCAGAGACCCAGTACTTC,CASSVGSGQGVSAETQYF
.,.,TRBV10-3,14,TRBJ2-7,TGTGCCACCAGACAGAGGAGGCCCCCCTACGAGCAGTACTTC,CATRQRRPPYEQYF
TRBD2,once,TRBV15,16,TRBJ2-7,TGTGCCACCAGCAGAGCCCCGGGACTAGCACCCTACGAGCAGTACTTC,CATSRAPGLAPYEQYF
TRBD1,.,TRBV6-5,11,TRBJ1-2,TGTGCCACCCTGACAGGGAATGGCTACACCTTC,CATLTGNGYTF
TRBD2,.,TRBV19,15,TRBJ2-4,TGTGCCAGTAGTATCCTCGGGACTAGAGAAAACATTCAGTACTTC,CASSILGTRENIQYF
.,.,TRBV7-8,14,TRBJ2-1,TGTGCCAGCAGCCCCAGGAGGGCGGGCAATGAGCAGTTCTTC,CASSPRRAGNEQFF
.,.,TRBV18,13,TRBJ2-7,TGTGCCAGCTCACCAGGCCTCACCAGAGAGCAGTACTTC,CASSPGLTREQYF
.,.,TRBV2,16,TRBJ1-1,TGTGCCAGCAGGGCTAGGTCCCACTTACTCCGCACTGAAGCTTTCTTT,CASRARSHLLRTEAFF
.,.,TRBV24-1,13,TRBJ2-1,TGTGCCACCAGTGATCAGAGGGCCGGTGAGCAGTTCTTC,CATSDQRAGEQFF
TRBD1,once,TRBV28,14,TRBJ2-1,TGTGCCAGCTCCCCAGGGGGCTCCTACAATGAGCAGTTCTTC,CASSPGGSYNEQFF
TRBD1,.,TRBV6-5,15,TRBJ1-6,TGTGCCAGCACACAGGGACAGGGTCTCAGTTCACCCCTCCACTTT,CASTQGQGLSSPLHF
TRBD1,.,TRBV27,16,TRBJ1-1,TGTGCCAGCCGACACTGGACAGGGGGCGCCTACACTGAAGCTTTCTTT,CASRHWTGGAYTEAFF
TRBD2,.,TRBV3-1/TRBV3-2,18,TRBJ2-7,TGTGCCAGCAGCCGACAAATCGGACTAGCGGGAGGTTCCTACGAGCAGTACTTC,CASSRQIGLAGGSYEQYF
TRBD1,.,TRBV7-3,15,TRBJ1-6,TGTGCCAGCAGCTTAGATCGACAGGGCAATTCACCCCTCCACTTT,CASSLDRQGNSPLHF
.,.,TRBV28,16,TRBJ2-3,TGTGCCAGCAGTTTATACGCGACTCAGCTCACAGATACGCAGTATTTT,CASSLYATQLTDTQYF
.,.,TRBV21-1,20,TRBJ1-6,TGTGCCAGCAGCAACCGAGAACTCACCCAGGATGGAGGGTATAATTCACCCCTCCACTTT,CASSNRELTQDGGYNSPLHF
TRBD1,.,TRBV14,19,TRBJ2-7,TGTGCCAGCAGCCAAACCCGAGGTAGTGGGACAGGGACCATCTACGAGCAGTACTTC,CASSQTRGSGTGTIYEQYF
.,.,TRBV5-6,17,TRBJ2-4,TGTGCCAGCAGCTCCTCAAAGGGGGGGCTCGGCAAAAACATTCAGTACTTC,CASSSSKGGLGKNIQYF
.,.,TRBV30,14,TRBJ2-1,TGTGCCTGGAGGTCGGGGGAATCCTACAATGAGCAGTTCTTC,CAWRSGESYNEQFF
.,.,TRBV24-1,14,TRBJ1-5,TGTGCCACCAGTGACCCAGGGAGGCGGGAGCCCCAGCATTTT,CATSDPGRREPQHF
TRBD1,.,TRBV5-4,16,TRBJ2-7,TGTGCCAGCAGCAACCAACCGACAGGGGTCCAAGGGGAGCAGTACTTC,CASSNQPTGVQGEQYF
TRBD2,.,TRBV7-6,11,TRBJ2-7,TGTGCCAGCAGGGGACTAGCGGGAGAGTACTTC,CASRGLAGEYF
TRBD2,once,TRBV7-6,17,TRBJ2-1,TGTGCCAGCAGCTCGCCCCTAGCGGGAGGTCTTGACAATGAGCAGTTCTTC,CASSSPLAGGLDNEQFF
.,.,TRBV7-6,16,TRBJ1-1,TGTGCCAGCAGCTTAAGATCAGGCCATCTCACAGATGAAGCTTTCTTT,CASSLRSGHLTDEAFF
TRBD1,.,TRBV9,14,TRBJ2-1,TGTGCCAGCAGCGTAGATCAGGGGGCTTATGAGCAGTTCTTC,CASSVDQGAYEQFF
TRBD1,.,TRBV5-8,14,TRBJ2-3,TGTGCCAGCAGCTTCGACAGGGGGCAAGATACGCAGTATTTT,CASSFDRGQDTQYF
TRBD2,.,TRBV19,17,TRBJ2-4,TGTGCCAGTAGCTACTCGGGACTAGCGGGAGCCAAAAACATTCAGTACTTC,CASSYSGLAGAKNIQYF
.,.,TRBV5-4,13,TRBJ1-2,TGTGCCAGCAGCTATGGGGGGACTAGTGGCTACACCTTC,CASSYGGTSGYTF
.,.,TRBV30,11,TRBJ2-1,TGTGCCCGGACCCGGGGGAATGAGCAGTTCTTC,CARTRGNEQFF
.,few,TRBV7-7,16,TRBJ1-3,TGTGCCAGCAGCTTAGATTCCAGGGTAGCTGGAAACACCATATATTTT,CASSLDSRVAGNTIYF
.,once,TRBV5-4,15,TRBJ2-7,TGTGCCAGCAGCTTGGATCCGGGTTCTTCGGGTGAGCAGTACTTC,CASSLDPGSSGEQYF
.,.,TRBV24-1,13,TRBJ1-3,TGTGCCACCCAAAGCGGGTTTGGAAACACCATATATTTT,CATQSGFGNTIYF
TRBD1,once,TRBV7-9,15,TRBJ2-7,TGTGCCAGCAGCTCCCCGACAGGGAGCCCCTACGAGCAGTACTTC,CASSSPTGSPYEQYF
.,.,TRBV19,14,TRBJ1-2,TGTGCCAGTAGTATCGAGGGGAGGAGCTATGGCTACACCTTC,CASSIEGRSYGYTF
TRBD1,.,TRBV7-3,17,TRBJ2-1,TGTGCCAGCAGCTTCTCCTCAGACAGGGGGATATGGGATGAGCAGTTCTTC,CASSFSSDRGIWDEQFF
.,.,TRBV5-4,16,TRBJ2-3,TGTGCCAGCAGCCCGTATCGGCTACCGGGTGGGTTTTTACAGTATTTT,CASSPYRLPGGFLQYF
TRBD1,.,TRBV3-1/TRBV3-2,15,TRBJ1-4,TGTGCCAGCAGCCAAGGGTGGGGGACAGATGAAAAACTGTTTTTT,CASSQGWGTDEKLFF
.,.,TRBV15,14,TRBJ2-2,TGTGCCACCAGCAGAGTTGGGAGAACCGGGGAGCTGTTTTTT,CATSRVGRTGELFF
TRBD2,.,TRBV6-2/TRBV6-3,17,TRBJ2-7,TGTGCCAGCAGTTACTCCATACTAGCGGGAGCTCACTACGAGCAGTACTTC,CASSYSILAGAHYEQYF
.,.,TRBV7-9,13,TRBJ1-4,TGTGCCAGCAGCCCCGGACATTATGAAAAACTGTTTTTT,CASSPGHYEKLFF
TRBD2,.,TRBV7-2,18,TRBJ2-2,TGTGCCAGCAGCTTAGTCGGTAGCGGGAGGGCGGAGACCGGGGAGCTGTTTTTT,CASSLVGSGRAETGELFF
TRBD2,.,TRBV5-1,19,TRBJ2-7,TGCGCCAGCAGTTATCCCCCTGGGACTAGCGGGACTTCCTCCTACGAGCAGTACTTC,CASSYPPGTSGTSSYEQYF
TRBD1,.,TRBV28,14,TRBJ1-2,TGTGCCAGCAGCCGCGACAGGGGAGACTATGGCTACACCTTC,CASSRDRGDYGYTF
TRBD1,.,TRBV30,14,TRBJ1-1,TGTGCCTGGAGACAACCGGGACAGGTGACTGAAGCTTTCTTT,CAWRQPGQVTEAFF
.,.,TRBV29-1,12,TRBJ2-3,TGCAGCGTTCCCCCGGAGCTCGATACGCAGTATTTT,CSVPPELDTQYF
.,.,TRBV5-6,14,TRBJ1-1,TGTGCCAGCAGCCTCACAGGGCCTAACACTGAAGCTTTCTTT,CASSLTGPNTEAFF
.,.,TRBV12-5,15,TRBJ2-3,TGTGCTAGTGCCCTAGGGGTTCCTAGCACAGATACGCAGTATTTT,CASALGVPSTDTQYF
.,once,TRBV6-5,15,TRBJ2-1,TGTGCCAGCAGTCCTGACAGGATCTCCTACAATGAGCAGTTCTTC,CASSPDRISYNEQFF
.,.,TRBV25-1,13,TRBJ1-1,TGTGCCAGCAGTGAAATCCAGAACACTGAAGCTTTCTTT,CASSEIQNTEAFF
TRBD1,.,TRBV14,16,TRBJ1-3,TGTGCCAGCAGCCTCGGACAGGGACGAGGTGGAAACACCATATATTTT,CASSLGQGRGGNTIYF
.,.,TRBV6-5,14,TRBJ1-3,TGTGCCAGCAGGGACAGTTACTCTGGAAACACCATATATTTT,CASRDSYSGNTIYF
TRBD2,.,TRBV24-1,16,TRBJ2-3,TGTGCCACCAGTGACCCACTAGCGCCAAGCACAGATACGCAGTATTTT,CATSDPLAPSTDTQYF
.,.,TRBV28,15,TRBJ1-5,TGTGCCAGCAGTCCGGGGGGGGCCAGCAATCAGCCCCAGCATTTT,CASSPGGASNQPQHF